These T cell receptor beta chains were read from a single sample in a study of shared clonotypes between healthy human individuals. Clones were read by immunoSEQ multiplex PCR, and TCRdb kept only the in-frame ones, dropping some. The sample has under 1,100,000 clones; approximately 80% are singletons. The sequencing sample was made of memory CD4+ T cells from PBMCs. The receptors come from a man aged 18-30 years in good health. Some clones in this sample may be carry-over from other donors' samples. The CDR3 runs from the conserved cysteine through the conserved F or W. The D gene is left open where the match is weak. Only part of the rows carry a size: once, few, many, or a class if the clone is expanded.

TRBJ2-6 TRBV4-2 NA few TGTGCCAGCAGCCAAGTCACAAGCCTCTCTGGGGCCAACGTCCTGACTTTC CASSQVTSLSGANVLTF
TRBJ2-7 TRBV28 TRBD2 NA TGTGCCACCAGGGGGGGCGGGGCACTAGCGGGACTCCACGAGCAGTACTTC CATRGGGALAGLHEQYF
TRBJ1-2 TRBV28 NA many TGTGCCAGCAGCCCGGTCAGGATGCGCGGCTACACCTTC CASSPVRMRGYTF
TRBJ2-3 TRBV9 NA NA TGTGCCAGCAGCGCCCAGGGTCTTAGGGGGGATACGCAGTATTTT CASSAQGLRGDTQYF
TRBJ2-1 TRBV28 TRBD2 NA TGTGCCAGCAGTTTCCTAGCGGGTGATTCCAATGAGCAGTTCTTC CASSFLAGDSNEQFF
TRBJ1-1 TRBV9 NA NA TGTGCCAGCAGCCCTTCGACTGCTTACCAAGGGGAAGCTTTCTTT CASSPSTAYQGEAFF
TRBJ2-3 TRBV7-2 NA NA TGTGCCAGCAGCGTCCGCCTCCAGGACGTCACAGATACGCAGTATTTT CASSVRLQDVTDTQYF
TRBJ2-5 TRBV10-1 TRBD2 many TGCGCCAGCAAGCCTAGGACTAGTTTATTCCAAGAGACCCAGTACTTC CASKPRTSLFQETQYF
TRBJ2-5 TRBV7-2 TRBD1 NA TGTGCCAGCAGCGTAGACAGGGCTCCAGGAACCCAGTACTTC CASSVDRAPGTQYF
TRBJ1-5 TRBV6-5 NA once TGTGCCAGCAGAGGGAGTAACTATCAGCCCCAGCATTTT CASRGSNYQPQHF
TRBJ2-7 TRBV9 NA NA TGTGCCAGCAGCTCAGGGCTAACTGTTATCGACGAGCAGTACTTC CASSSGLTVIDEQYF
TRBJ2-4 TRBV19 NA NA TGTGCCAGTAGTAGCCGGGAAAGAAGGAACATTCAGTACTTC CASSSRERRNIQYF
TRBJ1-3 TRBV4-1 NA NA TGCGCCAGCAGCCAGGACAGATTCTCTGGAAACACCATATATTTT CASSQDRFSGNTIYF
TRBJ2-1 TRBV5-6 NA few TGTGCCAGCAGCTTATGGGTGGGCTCCTACAATGAGCAGTTCTTC CASSLWVGSYNEQFF
TRBJ2-7 TRBV18 TRBD2 NA TGTGCCAGCTCACCACCGAGGGCTAGCGGAGATTCCTACGAGCAGTACTTC CASSPPRASGDSYEQYF
TRBJ1-5 TRBV2 TRBD1 NA TGTGCCAGCAGTCTGGGACAGGGGATTAGCAATCAGCCCCAGCATTTT CASSLGQGISNQPQHF
TRBJ2-7 TRBV7-8 TRBD2 NA TGTGCCAGCAGCTTAGTTCGGACTAGCGGGACCTACGAGCAGTACTTC CASSLVRTSGTYEQYF
TRBJ1-5 TRBV6-5 NA once TGTGCCAGCCGTGGGGGGAGTGGCAATCAGCCCCAGCATTTT CASRGGSGNQPQHF
TRBJ2-7 TRBV7-2 TRBD2 NA TGTGCCAGCAGCCTGACTAGCGGGAGATACGAGCAGTACTTC CASSLTSGRYEQYF
TRBJ1-4 TRBV4-1 NA NA TGCGCCAGCAGCCAAGCTAAGAGGGCAGTTAATGAAAAACTGTTTTTT CASSQAKRAVNEKLFF
TRBJ1-4 TRBV15 TRBD1 NA TGTGCCACCAGCCTGACGGGACAGAAGAATGAAAAACTGTTTTTT CATSLTGQKNEKLFF
TRBJ2-5 TRBV7-2 TRBD2 NA TGTGCCAGCAGACAAGGACTAGCGGGAAATATGGAGACCCAGTACTTC CASRQGLAGNMETQYF
TRBJ1-2 TRBV2 NA NA TGTGCCAGCAGTAATGATGGCCATGGCTACACCTTC CASSNDGHGYTF
TRBJ2-1 TRBV6-5 TRBD2 NA TGTGCCAGCAGTTTCCGTGCAACTAGCGGTTACAATGAGCAGTTCTTC CASSFRATSGYNEQFF
TRBJ2-3 TRBV28 NA NA TGTGCCAGCAGTTTATCAGGGAGTTTGGCAGATACGCAGTATTTT CASSLSGSLADTQYF
TRBJ1-2 TRBV5-5 TRBD1 once TGTGCCAGCAGCTTGGCAGGGGGCCTCGGCTACACCTTC CASSLAGGLGYTF
TRBJ1-3 TRBV6-1 NA NA TGTGCCAGCAGTGAACCGCGGGCGGCTGGAAACACCATATATTTT CASSEPRAAGNTIYF
TRBJ1-2 TRBV2 NA NA TGTGCCAGCAGTGTAGGTAGGGCGCAACATGGCTACACCTTC CASSVGRAQHGYTF
TRBJ2-1 TRBV20-1 NA NA TGCAGTGCGCATCGACCTGCCGAGGTGGTCTTC CSAHRPAEVVF
TRBJ1-5 TRBV28 TRBD1 NA TGTGCCAGCAGTTCCCCGGGACAGCCCTCCAATCAGCCCCAGCATTTT CASSSPGQPSNQPQHF
TRBJ2-1 TRBV11-2 NA NA TGTGCCAGCAGCTTAGTGGACAACTCCTACAATGAGCAGTTCTTC CASSLVDNSYNEQFF
TRBJ1-3 TRBV28 TRBD1 NA TGTGCCAGCAGCACGGGGACAGTTGGAAACACCATATATTTT CASSTGTVGNTIYF
TRBJ2-1 TRBV7-3 TRBD1 NA TGTGCCAGCACCCGAGGGGGCCGGGCAGGCTACAATGAGCAGTTCTTC CASTRGGRAGYNEQFF
TRBJ1-3 TRBV11-3 TRBD1 NA TGTGCCAGCAGCCTAAGACAGGGCCCTGGAAACACCATATATTTT CASSLRQGPGNTIYF
TRBJ2-1 TRBV4-2 NA few TGTGCCAGCAGCCAAGAGATGGGTAGGGCCTACAATGAGCAGTTCTTC CASSQEMGRAYNEQFF
TRBJ1-1 TRBV7-9 NA NA TGTGCCAGCAGCTTAGGAGTGTCTGAAGCTTTCTTT CASSLGVSEAFF
TRBJ2-3 TRBV5-1 TRBD1 NA TGCGCCAGCAGCTTGGCCCCCGGGACAGGGGGTTTAGATACGCAGTATTTT CASSLAPGTGGLDTQYF
TRBJ2-5 TRBV7-9 TRBD2 NA TGTGCCAGCAGCTTGCTAGCGGGAGAGATAGGGACCCAGTACTTC CASSLLAGEIGTQYF
TRBJ2-2 TRBV11-2 NA NA TGTGCCAGTCAACCCGACACCGGGGAGCTGTTTTTT CASQPDTGELFF
TRBJ2-4 TRBV5-1 TRBD1 NA TGCGCCAGCAGCACCAGACAGGGGGCAGGGGACATTCAGTACTTC CASSTRQGAGDIQYF
TRBJ1-1 TRBV5-1 NA NA TGCGCCAGCAGCCGTGGACAGCTCTACACTGAAGCTTTCTTT CASSRGQLYTEAFF
TRBJ1-1 TRBV30 NA few TGTGCCTGGAGCGAACAGTGGGGCACTGAAGCTTTCTTT CAWSEQWGTEAFF